The 24 T cell receptor beta chains below were found in one sample sequenced in a study of Graves' ophthalmopathy and Graves' hyperthyroidism (dated by TCRdb to the late 2010s). Sequencing was performed on an Illumina HiSeq 2000. TCR beta CDR3 regions were amplified from RNA transcripts for repertoire sequencing. HTBI primers and the Qiagen OneStep RT-PCR kit were used in a first-round RT-PCR, which was followed by a second-round multiplex PCR, size selection and purification. TCRdb redid the processing of the public reads, applying fastp at Q25 and MiXCR, and retained in-frame beta chains. Under each unique CDR3 protein, matching rows form one entry showing the most common genes and DNA. A total of more than 1,000,000 distinct CDR3 sequences appear in this sample, around a third of them only once. The top ten clones comprise approximately 12% of the sample. The sample comprised peripheral blood or thyroid tissue (not recorded which). The receptor set was obtained from an adult man with Graves' hyperthyroidism.

This clonotype came up many times. The chain joins TRBV7-2 to TRBJ2-5, with D unclear. This CDR3 has 13 amino acids. V was pared by 3 bases and J by 9 bases, with 14 bases between. CDR1 and CDR2 (germline): SGHTA, FQGNSA. This chain's CDR3 is CASSFPGQPAQYF. CDR3 bases: TGTGCCAGCAGCTTCCCCGGCCAACCGGCCCAGTACTTC.

The chain recombines TRBV7-2 with TRBJ2-5; D possibly corresponds to TRBD1 (5 bases). There are 16 residues in the CDR3. The germline V gene encodes CDR1 SGHTA and CDR2 FQGNSA. The ends were cut back, 1 base at V and 2 bases at J, with 14 bases in the middle. The chain's CDR3 is CASSLEGAATQETQYF. The CDR3 coding sequence is TGTGCCAGCAGCTTAGAAGGGGCGGCGACACAAGAGACCCAGTACTTC.

The V and J genes are TRBV20-1 and TRBJ1-2; no clear D. V shed 3 bases and J shed 6 bases, with 17 bases lying between them. CDR1 DFQATT and CDR2 SNEGSKA come from the germline V gene (reference sequence). There are 14 residues in the CDR3. The CDR3 loop reads CSASSGVSNDGYTF. The CDR3 DNA sequence: TGCAGTGCTAGTTCGGGAGTTAGCAACGATGGCTACACCTTC.

This clonotype was recorded many times. The rearrangement links TRBV27 to TRBJ1-2; the match to TRBD1 covers 9 bases. The trim removed 5 bases at V and 6 bases at J, leaving 4 bases unmatched. The CDR3 loop spans 13 amino acids. CDR1 and CDR2 (germline): MNHEY, SMNVEV (reference sequence). The CDR3 region has the DNA TGTGCCAGCAGTGCGGGACAGGGACATGGCTACACCTTC. This encodes CASSAGQGHGYTF.

This clonotype occurred many times. The chain employs TRBV15 and TRBJ2-7; 7 bases are shared with TRBD2. Per germline, CDR1 LNHNV and CDR2 YYDKDF (reference sequence). The CDR3 has 17 amino acids. Unmatched junction bases numbered 17, after V lost 3 bases and J lost 6 bases. The CDR3 region has the DNA TGTGCCACCAGCAGCCCACGTTCAGGCGGGAGAGGTGGCGAGCAGTACTTC. It translates to CATSSPRSGGRGGEQYF.

The chain combines TRBV29-1 with TRBJ2-5, with TRBD2 matching over 10 bases. CDR1 and CDR2 from the germline V gene are SQVTM and ANQGSEA. CDR3 length: 14 residues. V lost 4 bases to trimming and J lost 5 bases; unmatched junction nucleotides: 7. CDR3 nucleotides: TGCAGCGTTGGACCTAGCGGGAGTGCGGAGACCCAGTACTTC. This translates into CSVGPSGSAETQYF.

The V gene is TRBV20-1, the J gene TRBJ2-7; no reliable D call. The V end lost 6 bases, the J end lost 6 bases, and 15 bases lay between the germline ends. This CDR3 is built from 12 residues. Germline V lookup: CDR1 DFQATT, CDR2 SNEGSKA (reference sequence). DNA of the CDR3: TGCAGTGCAGGACGGATGGCCCTCGAGCAGTACTTC. Encoded protein: CSAGRMALEQYF.

This clonotype has ten or more counts. CDR3 sequence (DNA): TGTGCCAGCGACGGGCCTGGTAGAACTGAAGCTTTCTTT. Translation gives CASDGPGRTEAFF. The rearrangement uses TRBV6-5 and TRBJ1-1; no clear D gene. The CDR3 contains 13 residues. The V end was cut by 8 bases, the J end by 5 bases, with 15 bases between. Germline CDR1 and CDR2: MNHEY and SVGAGI.

The table lists this clonotype with many counts. The junction departs from the called germline gene at one end, perhaps through a read error. The chain uses TRBV10-3 and TRBJ2-7; 8 bases fit TRBD2. Germline CDR1 and CDR2: ENHRY and SYGVKD. The CDR3 has 17 amino acids. This CDR3 reads CASSYSPGTRAVWEQYF. As DNA, the CDR3 is TGTGCCAGCAGTTACTCTCCCGGGACTAGAGCAGTGTGGGAGCAGTACTTC.

This clonotype was recorded many times. The chain uses TRBV29-1 and TRBJ1-2; 7 positions agree with TRBD1. This CDR3 region has 14 residues. V trimming: 3 bases; J trimming: 7 bases; junction bases outside the gene matches: 11. Germline lookup yields CDR1 SQVTM and CDR2 ANQGSEA. CDR3 protein: CSVEEGRGSGGYTF. The DNA of the CDR3 is TGCAGCGTTGAGGAGGGCAGGGGGTCTGGTGGCTACACCTTC. The variable domain in full, with the rest retrieved from reference TRBV29-1 and TRBJ1-2, is SAVISQKPSRDICQRGTSLTIQCQVDSQVTMMFWYRQQPGQSLTLIATANQGSEATYESGFVIDKFPISRPNLTFSTLTVSNMSPEDSSIYLCSVEEGRGSGGYTFGSGTRLTVV.

Details on this clonotype: The junction and the germline gene differ at one end; a read error may be behind it. This rearrangement joins TRBV7-9 to TRBJ1-6; D uncertain. The CDR3 has 18 amino acids. Germline CDR1 and CDR2: SEHNR and FQNEAQ (reference sequence). The CDR3 sequence is CASSQDPPGISYNSPLHF. For the CDR3, the DNA is TGCGCCAGCAGCCAAGACCCTCCGGGAATCTCCTATAATTCACCCCTCCACTTT.

V and J are TRBV4-3 and TRBJ2-2, with D maybe TRBD1 (5 bases). With 4 bases removed from V and 4 bases from J, the gap between germline ends came to 13 bases. The CDR3 has 15 amino acids. Germline V CDR1 and CDR2: LGHNA, YSLEER. In nucleotides, the CDR3 is TGCGCCAGCAGCCCCAGGGAACGAGTCACCGGGGAGCTGTTTTTT. Amino acids: CASSPRERVTGELFF.

The rearrangement uses TRBV10-3 and TRBJ2-7; TRBD2 matches at 7 bases. This CDR3 is 13 amino acids long. Germline values: CDR1 ENHRY, CDR2 SYGVKD. V trimming: 6 bases; J trimming: 4 bases; junction bases outside the gene matches: 6. The CDR3 loop is CAIRPGGRYEQYF. For the CDR3, the DNA is TGTGCCATCAGACCGGGAGGAAGGTACGAGCAGTACTTC.

This chain joins TRBV19 and TRBJ2-7; D is ambiguous. This CDR3 contains 16 residues. Germline CDR1 reads LNHDA; CDR2 reads SQIVND (reference sequence). Trimming left V 6 bases short and J 1 base short, with 19 bases between. The CDR3 region has the DNA TGTGCCAGTAGCTACTCCCTCAGGAACCCTTCCTACGAGCAGTACTTC. It specifies CASSYSLRNPSYEQYF.

Comments on this clonotype: This may come from a read error, since a much larger clone is one base off. J is TRBJ1-5 and V is TRBV18; the D is unclear. The end of the DNA aligns better with TRBJ2-3, so the J call may be wrong. CDR1 is KGHSH, CDR2 LQKENI, per germline. CDR3 length: 12 residues. For the CDR3, the DNA is TGTGCCAGCTCACCAACTAATCAGCCCCAGTATTTT. Amino acid sequence: CASSPTNQPQYF.

There are many counts of this clonotype. The V and J genes are TRBV10-1 and TRBJ1-6, with no clear D. The CDR3 loop spans 14 amino acids. V was clipped by 3 bases and J by 6 bases, with 9 bases between them. Germline V lookup: CDR1 WNHNN, CDR2 SYGVQD (reference sequence). CDR3 protein: CASSEGQPNSPLHF. The CDR3 nucleotides are TGCGCCAGCAGTGAAGGGCAGCCTAATTCACCCCTCCACTTT.

The gene calls are TRBV7-8 and TRBJ2-2, with 13 bases lining up with TRBD2. The J segment lost 3 bases and the V segment lost 7 bases, leaving 8 bases of the junction unmatched. This CDR3 region has 17 residues. Germline lookup yields CDR1 SGHVS and CDR2 FQNEAQ. The CDR3 sequence: CASTSTSGGSDTGELFF. The CDR3, as DNA: TGTGCCAGCACCTCGACTAGCGGGGGGTCGGACACCGGGGAGCTGTTTTTT. The full variable domain, its missing parts supplied by reference TRBV7-8 and TRBJ2-2, is GAGVSQSPRYKVAKRGQDVALRCDPISGHVSLFWYQQALGQGPEFLTYFQNEAQLDKSGLPSDRFFAERPEGSVSTLKIQRTQQEDSAVYLCASTSTSGGSDTGELFFGEGSRLTVL.

The chain combines TRBV7-8 with TRBJ2-7, with 11 bases that match TRBD2. CDR1 and CDR2 (germline): SGHVS, FQNEAQ. With V trimmed by 7 bases and J by 3 bases, 5 bases remained unmatched. The CDR3 extends over 14 amino acids. CDR3 protein: CASKLAGARYEQYF. The DNA of the CDR3 is TGTGCCAGCAAACTAGCGGGGGCCCGCTACGAGCAGTACTTC.

This chain uses TRBV7-9 with TRBJ2-6; no reliable D call. Germline CDR1 SEHNR, CDR2 FQNEAQ (reference sequence). Trimming shortened V by 1 base and J by 0 bases, and 10 bases separated the two germline ends. The CDR3 consists of 17 residues. This CDR3 reads CASSLEVRSSGANVLTF. In DNA form, the CDR3 reads TGTGCCAGCAGCTTAGAGGTCCGATCCTCTGGGGCCAACGTCCTGACTTTC. The whole variable domain, filled in from reference TRBV7-9 and TRBJ2-6, reads DTGVSQNPRHKITKRGQNVTFRCDPISEHNRLYWYRQTLGQGPEFLTYFQNEAQLEKSRLLSDRFSAERPKGSFSTLEIQRTEQGDSAMYLCASSLEVRSSGANVLTFGAGSRLTVL.

A note on this clonotype: With a much larger clone just one base away, this may be a read error. The V gene is TRBV5-1, the J gene TRBJ1-4; no reliable D call. Per the germline V gene, CDR1 is SGHRS and CDR2 is YFSETQ. The CDR3 runs 15 residues. Written as DNA, the CDR3 is TGCGCCAGCAGCGTGGGCCCGGCCACTAATGAAAAAATGTTTTTT. This gives the protein CASSVGPATNEKMFF.

The chain links TRBV18 to TRBJ1-5; no firm D call. V was pared by 4 bases and J by 8 bases, with 15 bases between. The CDR3 is 14 residues long. Germline CDR1 reads KGHSH; CDR2 reads LQKENI. CDR3 residues: CASSHVRIREPQHF. The CDR3 coding sequence is TGTGCCAGCTCACATGTGAGGATAAGGGAGCCCCAGCATTTT.

The chain combines TRBV14 with TRBJ2-7, with a possible D match to TRBD2 (6 bases). Germline CDR1 SGHDN, CDR2 FVKESK. V was trimmed by 8 bases and J by 3 bases, leaving 23 bases between them. The CDR3 runs 16 residues. As DNA, the CDR3 is TGTGCCAGCTCACCACTTAGGGGAGAGGGACTCTACGAGCAGTACTTC. Translated, it gives CASSPLRGEGLYEQYF.

For this clonotype: A read error may account for a junction end that differs from germline. The chain recombines TRBV3-1 with TRBJ2-7, with 8 nucleotides matching TRBD1. This CDR3 comprises 13 residues. Per the germline V gene, CDR1 is LGHDT and CDR2 is YNNKEL (reference sequence). The CDR3 reads CASGHDRGDEQYF. The CDR3 DNA reads TGTGCCAGCGGCCACGACAGGGGTGACGAGCAGTACTTC.

In its sample, this clonotype was seen many times. The chain uses TRBV7-2 and TRBJ2-5; a possible D gene is TRBD2 (6 bases). CDR1 and CDR2 (germline): SGHTA, FQGNSA. The CDR3 spans 13 residues. Trimming shortened V by 1 base and J by 7 bases, and 10 bases separated the two germline ends. DNA for the CDR3: TGTGCCAGCAGCTTAGTCTTGGAGGGGACCCAGTACTTC. Protein product: CASSLVLEGTQYF.